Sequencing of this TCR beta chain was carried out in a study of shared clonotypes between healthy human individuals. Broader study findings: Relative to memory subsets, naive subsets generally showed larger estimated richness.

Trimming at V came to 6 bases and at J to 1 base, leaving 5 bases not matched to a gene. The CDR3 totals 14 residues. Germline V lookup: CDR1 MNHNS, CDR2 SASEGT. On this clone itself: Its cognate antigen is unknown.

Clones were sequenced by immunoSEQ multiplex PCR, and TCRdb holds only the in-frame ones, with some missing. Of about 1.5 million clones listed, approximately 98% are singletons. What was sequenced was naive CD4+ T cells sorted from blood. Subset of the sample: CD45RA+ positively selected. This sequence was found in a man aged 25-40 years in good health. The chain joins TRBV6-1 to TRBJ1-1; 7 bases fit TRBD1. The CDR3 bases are TGTGCCAGCAGGACGACAGGGACGAACACTGAAGCTTTCTTT. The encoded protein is CASRTTGTNTEAFF.